Here is one T cell receptor beta chain with its context. Its recognized antigen is unknown. In the germline V gene (reference sequence), CDR1 corresponds to MNHEY and CDR2 to SMNVEV. Including the terminal cysteine and phenylalanine, the CDR3 comprises 14 residues. The DNA is not on file. This record comes from a study of CXCR3-negative and CXCR3-positive naive CD8 T cells (dated by TCRdb to about 2019). General notes on the study: In total, some 130 million TRB reads were obtained, corresponding to roughly 1.5 +/- 0.3 million reads per library. Data from 11 donors, pooled across two independent experiments, went into the diversity and physicochemical repertoire analyses. Naive subsets from about five donors and memory cells from 3 donors were included in the TRBV-TRBJ cluster analysis.

For every CD8+ T cell subset, approximately 300,000 cells were flow-sorted straight into RLT lysis buffer, and each subset was sorted in triplicate. To keep memory contaminants out, a stringent definition of naive CD8+ T cells was applied: CD45RO-CCR7+CD27+CD95-. Standard density gradient centrifugation was used to isolate peripheral blood mononuclear cells from buffy coats. A FACSAria III was used to flow-sort naive CXCR3-negative and CXCR3-positive CD8+ T cells. An RNeasy Mini Kit was used to extract total RNA from the sorted cells. The data were produced on a NextSeq 550. The Human TCR Profiling Kit (MiLaboratory) was used to prepare UMI-labeled 5' RACE TRB cDNA libraries. cDNA synthesis used the entire amount of extracted RNA, and PCR amplification then used the entire amount of cDNA produced. Libraries were prepared in parallel using an identical number of PCR cycles. The study's processing was this. About 50,000 +/- 10,000 unique UMI-labeled TRB cDNA molecules per library were extracted with MIGEC and MiXCR, with at least two reads per UMI required. On average, roughly 40,000 +/- 10,000 functional in-frame TRB CDR3 nucleotide clonotypes lacking stop codons were found per library. After downsampling to 5000 UMI-labeled TRB molecules per sample, diversity metrics such as normalized Shannon-Wiener and Chao1 were calculated in VDJtools. For the central five CDR3 residues, VDJtools calculated physicochemical properties weighted by clonotype size, namely interaction energy, strength, volume and Kidera factor 4. The reads underwent TCRdb reprocessing, giving one record for each CDR3 protein sequence and no DNA. What appears here as the V and J calls and clone size reflects TCRdb's work, not the paper's. This sample's records show roughly 86,000 distinct CDR3 sequences. 1.1% of the sample is taken by the ten largest.

The paper as a whole reports these results and caveats: CXCR3 expression partially decreased after cryopreservation, so most assays used freshly isolated PBMCs. Naive CXCR3-negative and CXCR3-positive cells from the same donor showed similar TRBV-TRBJ usage, whereas memory cells showed distinct patterns. Comparably high repertoire diversity was found in both naive subsets, whereas much lower repertoire diversity was found in memory CD8+ T cells. TRB CDR3s from CXCR3-positive naive cells showed higher hydrophobicity (lower Kidera factor 4), lower energy, and higher strength and volume indices than CXCR3-negative naive cells. Because surface CD5, which has been linked to self-reactivity in mice, was comparable between naive subsets, TCR interaction strength was also inferred from TRB CDR3 physicochemical properties.

Source material: naive CXCR3- CD8+ T cells from blood. The meaning of the sample's cell subset or site label: CD45RO-CCR7+CD27+CD95- naive CD8+ T cells lacking CXCR3 (TNR3-). This receptor chain uses TRBV27 and TRBJ1-3. This clonotype originated in a human donor in good health. Some clones in this sample may be carry-over from other donors' samples. CDR3 loop: CASSLTHSGNTIYF.